Presented here are 17 T cell receptor beta chains from one specimen sequenced in a study of T cell responses to AZD1222 COVID-19 vaccine. TCRdb's copy holds only in-frame clones and misses some; the assay was immunoSEQ multiplex PCR. This table has 86,000 or so clones, over 80% appearing once. The sequenced sample was peripheral blood, obtained 28 days after the second AZD1222 dose. All receptors derive from an adult who received the AZD1222 COVID-19 vaccine.

The genes are TRBV5-1 and TRBJ1-1, with unresolved D. Trimming removed 3 bases at V and 2 bases at J, with 8 bases between. There are 13 residues in the CDR3. Germline CDR1 reads SGHRS; CDR2 reads YFSETQ. The CDR3 coding sequence is TGCGCCAGCAGCTCCACGTCTAACACTGAAGCTTTCTTT. Translating it yields CASSSTSNTEAFF.

V gene TRBV30 combines with J gene TRBJ2-7; 7 bases map to TRBD1. This CDR3 region has 13 residues. The junction had 3 bases not matched to a gene; V was cut back by 4 bases and J by 0 bases. Germline loops: CDR1 GTSNPN, CDR2 SVGIG (reference sequence). The CDR3 spells CAWNRDSSYEQYF. CDR3 DNA sequence: TGTGCCTGGAACCGGGACAGCTCCTACGAGCAGTACTTC.

The chain uses TRBV27 and TRBJ2-7; 10 bases agree with TRBD2. CDR3 length: 15 amino acids. Germline CDR1 reads MNHEY; CDR2 reads SMNVEV (reference sequence). With V trimmed by 6 bases and J by 5 bases, 10 bases remained unmatched. In nucleotides, the CDR3 is TGTGCCAGCAGCTGGTCTAGCGGGAGTTTAGACGAGCAGTACTTC. It specifies CASSWSSGSLDEQYF.

The chain links TRBV6-2 or TRBV6-3 to TRBJ2-3; D gene ambiguous. Germline CDR1 reads MNHEY; CDR2 reads SVGEGT. CDR3 length: 13 residues. The V end lost 0 bases, the J end lost 4 bases, and 5 bases lay between the germline ends. The CDR3 spells CASSYSVPDTQYF. The CDR3 DNA sequence: TGTGCCAGCAGTTACTCGGTCCCAGATACGCAGTATTTT.

The genes are TRBV11-3 and TRBJ2-1, with TRBD2 matching over 7 bases. Germline values: CDR1 SGHNT, CDR2 YENEEA. The CDR3 loop spans 18 amino acids. Trimming cost V 0 bases and J 5 bases; bases outside gene matches: 13. The CDR3 DNA reads TGTGCCAGCAGCTTAGATGGGGTTGGTGCGGGGGACCACAATGAGCAGTTCTTC. Translated: CASSLDGVGAGDHNEQFF. The complete variable domain, with remaining parts taken from reference TRBV11-3 and TRBJ2-1, reads EAGVVQSPRYKIIEKKQPVAFWCNPISGHNTLYWYLQNLGQGPELLIRYENEEAVDDSQLPKDRFSAERLKGVDSTLKIQPAELGDSAVYLCASSLDGVGAGDHNEQFFGPGTRLTVL.

J is TRBJ1-2 and V is TRBV29-1; D gene ambiguous. The CDR3 loop spans 13 amino acids. Per germline, CDR1 SQVTM and CDR2 ANQGSEA. V was trimmed by 5 bases and J by 6 bases, leaving 16 bases between them. The CDR3 spells CSVLLLGSNGYTF. The CDR3 DNA reads TGCAGCGTTCTTCTTTTAGGGAGCAATGGCTACACCTTC.

This clone has a single count. In DNA, the CDR3 is TGTGCCAGCTCACCGTCTCGGCAGAACTACAATGAGCAGTTCTTC. The encoded protein is CASSPSRQNYNEQFF. The V call is TRBV18, the J call TRBJ2-1; D gene uncertain. CDR3 size: 15 residues. Trimming took 3 bases from V and 3 from J, leaving 12 bases between them. Germline V gives CDR1 KGHSH, CDR2 LQKENI.

Here the CDR3 reads CASSPLSDTQYF. The CDR3 nucleotides are TGTGCCAGCAGCCCTTTGTCCGATACGCAGTATTTT. The genes are TRBV2 and TRBJ2-3, with D uncertain. V was shortened by 6 bases and J by 6 bases, with 10 bases between the two germline ends. Germline CDR1 reads SNHLY; CDR2 reads FYNNEI. The CDR3 is 12 residues long.

The V gene is TRBV28, the J gene TRBJ1-1; D ambiguous. This CDR3 has 13 amino acids. Germline values: CDR1 MDHEN, CDR2 SYDVKM. V lost 3 bases and J 1 base, leaving 6 bases between the germline ends. CDR3 residues: CASSFRRNTEAFF. The DNA of the CDR3 is TGTGCCAGCAGTTTCCGTCGGAACACTGAAGCTTTCTTT.

V is TRBV27 and J is TRBJ1-5, with D unresolved. Trimming shortened V by 5 bases and J by 0 bases, and 8 bases separated the two germline ends. The CDR3 is 14 residues long. CDR1 and CDR2 (germline): MNHEY, SMNVEV (reference sequence). CDR3: CASSARFSNQPQHF. CDR3 in DNA: TGTGCCAGCAGTGCCCGGTTTAGCAATCAGCCCCAGCATTTT.

V and J are TRBV5-4 and TRBJ2-7, with D perhaps TRBD1 (6 bases). The CDR3 contains 16 residues. Germline-derived CDR1 and CDR2 are SGHNT and YYREEE (reference sequence). Trimming cost V 0 bases and J 7 bases, with 20 bases left between them. As DNA, the CDR3 is TGTGCCAGCAGCTTGGGGACAGCGGCACAGAGGGGTGAGCAGTACTTC. Its protein is CASSLGTAAQRGEQYF.

The V and J genes are TRBV6-5 and TRBJ2-7; 10 bases are a match to TRBD1. The germline CDR1 and CDR2 sequences are MNHEY and SVGAGI. V gave up 6 bases and J gave up 3 bases; unmatched junction bases: 8. CDR3 size: 15 residues. The CDR3 sequence: CASSPPGDRGYEQYF. The DNA of the CDR3 is TGTGCCAGCAGCCCCCCCGGGGACAGGGGCTACGAGCAGTACTTC.

The rearrangement uses TRBV2 and TRBJ1-2; D is possibly TRBD1 (5 bases). The CDR3 has 13 amino acids. Germline-derived CDR1 and CDR2 are SNHLY and FYNNEI. V was trimmed by 6 bases and J by 3 bases, leaving 11 bases between them. CDR3 nucleotides: TGTGCCAGCAGCTATCAGGGTGACTATGGCTACACCTTC. Translated, it gives CASSYQGDYGYTF. The full variable domain, its missing parts supplied by reference TRBV2 and TRBJ1-2, is EPEVTQTPSHQVTQMGQEVILRCVPISNHLYFYWYRQILGQKVEFLVSFYNNEISEKSEIFDDQFSVERPDGSNFTLKIRSTKLEDSAMYFCASSYQGDYGYTFGSGTRLTVV.

The chain is built from TRBV30 and TRBJ2-3; D is tentatively TRBD1 or TRBD2 (6 bases each). CDR1 is GTSNPN and CDR2 is SVGIG in the germline V gene (reference sequence). The V gene lost 4 bases and the J gene lost 6 bases, with 14 bases spanning the gap. This CDR3 is built from 13 residues. CDR3 amino acids: CAWNPGGLDTQYF. The CDR3, as DNA: TGTGCCTGGAACCCCGGGGGCTTGGATACGCAGTATTTT.

The rearrangement uses TRBV6-5 and TRBJ2-2; D is possibly TRBD1 or TRBD2 (8 bases each). V was pared by 8 bases and J by 7 bases, with 17 bases between. This CDR3 contains 14 residues. CDR1 and CDR2 (germline): MNHEY, SVGAGI. CDR3 DNA: TGTGCCAGCCACTTTAGCGGGACAGGCGGGGAGCTGTTTTTT. Its protein is CASHFSGTGGELFF.

The chain employs TRBV27 and TRBJ1-1; no reliable D call. Germline V lookup: CDR1 MNHEY, CDR2 SMNVEV (reference sequence). Trimming removed 6 bases from V and 1 base from J, with 12 bases in between. This CDR3 spans 14 amino acids. CDR3 in amino acids: CASSSPFRNTEAFF. The CDR3 DNA reads TGTGCCAGCAGCTCACCCTTTCGGAACACTGAAGCTTTCTTT.

V gene TRBV29-1 combines with J gene TRBJ1-1, with D hard to call. Germline V gives CDR1 SQVTM, CDR2 ANQGSEA. V shed 6 bases and J shed 11 bases, with 13 bases lying between them. CDR3 length: 10 residues. CDR3 residues: CSVKTTWAFF. The CDR3 DNA follows: TGCAGCGTCAAGACCACTTGGGCTTTCTTT.